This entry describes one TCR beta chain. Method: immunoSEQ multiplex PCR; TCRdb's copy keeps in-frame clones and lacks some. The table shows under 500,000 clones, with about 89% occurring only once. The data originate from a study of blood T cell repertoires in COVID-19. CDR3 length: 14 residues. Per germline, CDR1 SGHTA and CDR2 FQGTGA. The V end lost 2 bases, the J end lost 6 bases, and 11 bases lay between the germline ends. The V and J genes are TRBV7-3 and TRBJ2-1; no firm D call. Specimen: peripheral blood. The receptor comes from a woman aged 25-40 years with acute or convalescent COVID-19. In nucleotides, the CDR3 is TGTGCCAGCAGCTTATTCCCCCTTAGCAATGAGCAGTTCTTC. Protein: CASSLFPLSNEQFF.